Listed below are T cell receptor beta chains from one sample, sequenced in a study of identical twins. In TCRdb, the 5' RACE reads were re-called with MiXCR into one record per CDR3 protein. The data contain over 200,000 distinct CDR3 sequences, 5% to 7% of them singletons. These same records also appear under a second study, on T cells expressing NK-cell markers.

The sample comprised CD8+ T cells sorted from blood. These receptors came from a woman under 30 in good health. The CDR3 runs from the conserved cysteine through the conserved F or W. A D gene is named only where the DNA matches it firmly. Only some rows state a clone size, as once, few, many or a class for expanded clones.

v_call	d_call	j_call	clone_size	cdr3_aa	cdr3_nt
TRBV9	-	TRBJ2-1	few	CASSVGEGGYNEQFF	TGTGCCAGCAGCGTAGGTGAGGGGGGGTACAATGAGCAGTTCTTC
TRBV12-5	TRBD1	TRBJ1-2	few	CASGLVLLLGQGKRGYTF	TGTGCTAGTGGTTTGGTCCTTCTCTTGGGACAGGGAAAAAGGGGCTACACCTTC
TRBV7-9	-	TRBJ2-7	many	CASSLNRDYEQYF	TGTGCCAGCAGCTTAAACAGGGACTACGAGCAGTACTTC
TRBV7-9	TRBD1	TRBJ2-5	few	CASRLMLGQGAGETQYF	TGTGCCAGCAGGCTGATGTTGGGACAGGGGGCAGGAGAGACCCAGTACTTC
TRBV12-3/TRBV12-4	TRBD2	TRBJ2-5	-	CASSLWGGATQYF	TGTGCCAGCAGTTTGTGGGGGGGAGCGACCCAGTACTTC
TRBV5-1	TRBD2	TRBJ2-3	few	CASSPGLAGDPDTQYF	TGCGCCAGCAGCCCCGGACTAGCGGGGGACCCAGATACGCAGTATTTT
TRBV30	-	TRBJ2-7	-	CAWSPAREQYF	TGTGCCTGGAGCCCGGCGAGGGAGCAGTACTTC
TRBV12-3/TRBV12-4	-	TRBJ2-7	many	CASSFHDPYEQYF	TGTGCCAGCAGTTTTCACGACCCCTACGAGCAGTACTTC
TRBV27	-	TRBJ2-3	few	CASGTPALDTQYF	TGTGCCAGCGGGACCCCGGCGTTGGATACGCAGTATTTT
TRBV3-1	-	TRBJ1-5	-	CASSQGRGTLNQRQHF	TGTGCCAGCAGCCAAGGGCGAGGGACACTGAATCAGCGTCAGCATTTT
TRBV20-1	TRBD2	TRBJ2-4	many	CSARLAGTPGDIQYF	TGCAGTGCTAGACTAGCGGGGACCCCGGGGGACATTCAGTACTTC
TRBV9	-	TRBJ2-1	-	CASSTTRTSYNEQFF	TGTGCCAGCAGCACCACTAGGACCTCCTACAATGAGCAGTTCTTC
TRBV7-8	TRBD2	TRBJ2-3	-	CASSLVAGGLDTQYF	TGTGCCAGCAGCTTAGTAGCGGGGGGGCTTGATACGCAGTATTTT
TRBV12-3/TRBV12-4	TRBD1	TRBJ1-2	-	CASTPGGTDYGYTF	TGTGCCAGCACCCCGGGCGGGACAGACTATGGCTACACCTTC
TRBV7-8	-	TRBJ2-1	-	CASSLVSSSNEQFF	TGTGCCAGCAGCTTAGTCTCTAGTAGCAATGAGCAGTTCTTC
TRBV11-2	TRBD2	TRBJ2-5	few	CASSSRIPLAGEVKTQYF	TGTGCCAGCAGTTCTAGGATTCCGCTAGCGGGAGAAGTGAAGACCCAGTACTTC
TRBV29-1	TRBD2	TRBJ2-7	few	CSVPGLEVDEQYF	TGCAGCGTTCCGGGACTAGAGGTTGACGAGCAGTACTTC
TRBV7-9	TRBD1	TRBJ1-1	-	CASSDYRGGNTEAFF	TGTGCCAGCAGCGACTACAGGGGGGGGAACACTGAAGCTTTCTTT
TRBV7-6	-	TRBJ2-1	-	CASSRHSGRPEGNEQFF	TGTGCCAGCAGCCGCCACTCGGGGCGCCCGGAGGGTAATGAGCAGTTCTTC
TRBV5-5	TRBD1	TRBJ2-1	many	CASSLGTGTEQFF	TGTGCCAGCAGCTTGGGGACAGGGACCGAGCAGTTCTTC
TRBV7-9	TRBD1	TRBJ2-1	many	CASSPKVLGQKRNEQFF	TGTGCCAGCAGCCCCAAAGTCCTGGGACAGAAACGCAATGAGCAGTTCTTC